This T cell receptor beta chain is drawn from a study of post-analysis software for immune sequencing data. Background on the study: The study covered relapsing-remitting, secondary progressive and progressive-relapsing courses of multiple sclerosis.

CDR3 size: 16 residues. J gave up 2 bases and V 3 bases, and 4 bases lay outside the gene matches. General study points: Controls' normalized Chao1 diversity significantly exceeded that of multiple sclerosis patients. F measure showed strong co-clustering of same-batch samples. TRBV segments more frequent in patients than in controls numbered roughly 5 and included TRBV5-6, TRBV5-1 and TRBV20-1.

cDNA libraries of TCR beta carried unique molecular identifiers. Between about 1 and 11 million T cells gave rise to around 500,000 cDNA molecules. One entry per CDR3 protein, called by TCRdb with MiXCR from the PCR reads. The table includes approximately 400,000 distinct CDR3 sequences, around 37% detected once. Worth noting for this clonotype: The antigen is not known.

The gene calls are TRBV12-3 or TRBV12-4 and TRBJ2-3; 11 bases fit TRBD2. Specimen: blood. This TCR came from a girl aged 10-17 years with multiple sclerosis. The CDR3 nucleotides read TGTGCCAGCAGTTTGCTAGCGGGGGGTTTCACAGATACGCAGTATTTT. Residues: CASSLLAGGFTDTQYF.